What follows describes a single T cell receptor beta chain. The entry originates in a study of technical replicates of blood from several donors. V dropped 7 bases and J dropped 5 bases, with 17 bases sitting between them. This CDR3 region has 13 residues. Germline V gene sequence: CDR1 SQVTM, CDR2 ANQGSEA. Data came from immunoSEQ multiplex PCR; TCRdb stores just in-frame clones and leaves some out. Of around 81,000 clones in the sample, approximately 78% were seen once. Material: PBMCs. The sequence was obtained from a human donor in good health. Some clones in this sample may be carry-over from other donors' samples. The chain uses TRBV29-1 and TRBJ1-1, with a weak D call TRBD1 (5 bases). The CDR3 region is CSADARAGTEAFF. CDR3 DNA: TGCAGCGCCGACGCCCGGGCAGGGACTGAAGCTTTCTTT.